Listed below are T cell receptor beta chains from one sample, sequenced in a study of technical replicates of blood from a handful of donors. Assay used: immunoSEQ multiplex PCR; TCRdb lists only in-frame clones, some missing. The sample contains approximately 18,000 clones, 70% to 85% of which appear only once. Material: PBMCs. These receptors all stem from a human donor in good health. Some clones in this sample may be carry-over from other donors' samples. Both conserved end residues are trimmed from each CDR3. Each record gives: CDR3 length, J gene, V gene, CDR3 protein.

CDR3 length: 15; J gene: TRBJ2-2; V gene: TRBV18; CDR3 protein: ASSPGGAVANTGELF
CDR3 length: 12; J gene: TRBJ2-2; V gene: TRBV6-1; CDR3 protein: ASSETGNTGELF
CDR3 length: 13; J gene: TRBJ2-3; V gene: TRBV6-6; CDR3 protein: ASSYSNVGADTQY
CDR3 length: 13; J gene: TRBJ2-1; V gene: TRBV5-1; CDR3 protein: ASRSTGGGFNEQF
CDR3 length: 10; J gene: TRBJ2-1; V gene: TRBV27; CDR3 protein: AARGLYNEQF
CDR3 length: 11; J gene: TRBJ1-2; V gene: TRBV7-9; CDR3 protein: ASGTESNYGYT
CDR3 length: 14; J gene: TRBJ2-1; V gene: TRBV7-9; CDR3 protein: ASSRTGAESYNEQF
CDR3 length: 13; J gene: TRBJ1-3; V gene: TRBV5-8; CDR3 protein: ASSLQGWSGNTIY
CDR3 length: 12; J gene: TRBJ2-3; V gene: TRBV27; CDR3 protein: ASSLRQGADTQY
CDR3 length: 12; J gene: TRBJ1-1; V gene: TRBV6-5; CDR3 protein: ASRQGPLNTEAF
CDR3 length: 14; J gene: TRBJ1-1; V gene: TRBV18; CDR3 protein: ASSPGTGGAYTEAF
CDR3 length: 13; J gene: TRBJ1-3; V gene: TRBV15; CDR3 protein: ATSRDPGSGNTIY
CDR3 length: 14; J gene: TRBJ2-2; V gene: TRBV30; CDR3 protein: AWSGFLAGGTGELF
CDR3 length: 11; J gene: TRBJ2-1; V gene: TRBV4-1; CDR3 protein: ASSQERYNEQF